This paragraph reports one T cell receptor beta chain. The record originates from a study of ipilimumab plus nivolumab after autologous stem cell transplantation. Study summary: Patients received a median of about 5 ipilimumab and 8 nivolumab doses.

Sequenced by immunoSEQ multiplex PCR; TCRdb stores in-frame clones only, minus some. The sample carries 37,000 or so clones, roughly 92% recorded once. Checkpoint therapy with ipilimumab 1 mg/kg began 14 to 28 days after transplant. Germline V gives CDR1 SGHDT, CDR2 YYEEEE. V shed 0 bases, J shed 4 bases, and the junction held 12 bases outside the gene matches. CDR3 length: 18 residues. The specimen comprised PBMCs, sampled in a trial of ipilimumab plus nivolumab as post-transplant consolidation. The chain links TRBV5-6 to TRBJ1-5; 8 bases map to TRBD1. The TCR sequence derives from a male donor with multiple myeloma. CDR3 nucleotide sequence: TGTGCCAGCAGCTTGGGGGGCAGGGGGCGAGACAGGAATCAGCCCCAGCATTTT. Its translation: CASSLGGRGRDRNQPQHF.